This T cell receptor (beta chain) was sequenced in a study of blood T cells in healthy people across ages. Study-level background: About one barcoded TCR beta cDNA was captured per two T cells. Whole-study findings and limits: Diversity estimates from one million T cells were considered underestimates.

With regard to this clonotype: Its antigen is as yet unknown.

Sample-barcoded 5' priming and a J-beta primer mix drove a second PCR of about 6 to 12 cycles. TCRdb analysed the 5' RACE reads with MiXCR anew, one entry per CDR3 protein. The sample lists about 1.6 million distinct CDR3 sequences, about 31% occurring once. The length of the CDR3 is 15 residues. Germline values: CDR1 MNHNS, CDR2 SASEGT. V was cut by 2 bases and J by 0 bases, with 8 bases left in between. The sequenced sample consisted of blood. The chain is built from TRBV6-1 and TRBJ2-1; no reliable D call. The sequence was collected from a woman between 25 and 40 years old in good health. CDR3 nucleotide sequence: TGTGCCAGCAGTGAAAAGTACAGCTCCTACAATGAGCAGTTCTTC. Translated: CASSEKYSSYNEQFF.